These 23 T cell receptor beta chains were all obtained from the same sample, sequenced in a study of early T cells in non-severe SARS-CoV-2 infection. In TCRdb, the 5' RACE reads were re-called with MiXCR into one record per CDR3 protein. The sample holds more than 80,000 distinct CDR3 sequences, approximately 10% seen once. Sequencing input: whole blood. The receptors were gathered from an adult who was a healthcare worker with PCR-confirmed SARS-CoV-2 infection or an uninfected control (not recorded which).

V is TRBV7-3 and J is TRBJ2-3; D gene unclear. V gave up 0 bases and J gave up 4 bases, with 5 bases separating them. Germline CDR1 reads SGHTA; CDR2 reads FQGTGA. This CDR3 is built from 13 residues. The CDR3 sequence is CASSLTEADTQYF. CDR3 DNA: TGTGCCAGCAGCTTAACCGAGGCAGATACGCAGTATTTT.

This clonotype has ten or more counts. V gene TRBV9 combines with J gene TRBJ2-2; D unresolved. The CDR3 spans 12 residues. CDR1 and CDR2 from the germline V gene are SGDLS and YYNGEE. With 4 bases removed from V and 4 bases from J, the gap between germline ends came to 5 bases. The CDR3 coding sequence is TGTGCCAGCAGCCTCACCACCGGGGAGCTGTTTTTT. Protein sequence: CASSLTTGELFF. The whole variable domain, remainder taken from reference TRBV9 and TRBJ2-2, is DSGVTQTPKHLITATGQRVTLRCSPRSGDLSVYWYQQSLDQGLQFLIQYYNGEERAKGNILERFSAQQFPDLHSELNLSSLELGDSALYFCASSLTTGELFFGEGSRLTVL.

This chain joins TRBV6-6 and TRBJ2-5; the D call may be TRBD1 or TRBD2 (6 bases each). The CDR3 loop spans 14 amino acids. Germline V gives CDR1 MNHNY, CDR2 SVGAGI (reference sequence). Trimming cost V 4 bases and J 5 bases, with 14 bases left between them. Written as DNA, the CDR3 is TGTGCCAGCAGTTCGCATGGGGGGCACGAGACCCAGTACTTC. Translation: CASSSHGGHETQYF.

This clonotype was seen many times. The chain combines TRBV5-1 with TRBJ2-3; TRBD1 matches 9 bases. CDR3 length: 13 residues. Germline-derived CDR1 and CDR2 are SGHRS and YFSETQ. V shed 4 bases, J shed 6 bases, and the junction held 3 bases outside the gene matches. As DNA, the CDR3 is TGCGCCAGCAGCAACGACAGGGGGGATACGCAGTATTTT. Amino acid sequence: CASSNDRGDTQYF.

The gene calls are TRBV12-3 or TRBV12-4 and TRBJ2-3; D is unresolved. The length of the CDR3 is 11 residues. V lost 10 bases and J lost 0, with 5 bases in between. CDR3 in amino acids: CATASTDTQYF. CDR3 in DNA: TGTGCCACGGCTAGCACAGATACGCAGTATTTT.

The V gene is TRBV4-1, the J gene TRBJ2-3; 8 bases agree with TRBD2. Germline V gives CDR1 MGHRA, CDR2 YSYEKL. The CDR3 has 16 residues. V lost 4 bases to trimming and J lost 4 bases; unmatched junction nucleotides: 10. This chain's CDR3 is CASSPRASGGPDTQYF. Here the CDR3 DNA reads TGCGCCAGCAGCCCACGGGCGAGCGGGGGCCCAGATACGCAGTATTTT.

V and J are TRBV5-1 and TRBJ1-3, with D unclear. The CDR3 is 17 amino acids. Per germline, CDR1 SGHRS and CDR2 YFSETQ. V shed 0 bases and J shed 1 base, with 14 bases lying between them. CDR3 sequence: CASSLVGGETSGNTIYF. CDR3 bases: TGCGCCAGCAGCTTGGTTGGCGGGGAGACGTCTGGAAACACCATATATTTT.

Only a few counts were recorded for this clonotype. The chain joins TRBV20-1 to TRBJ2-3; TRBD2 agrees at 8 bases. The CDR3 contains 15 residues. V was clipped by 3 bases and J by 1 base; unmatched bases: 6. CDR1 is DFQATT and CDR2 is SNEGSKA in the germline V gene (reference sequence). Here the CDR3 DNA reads TGCAGTGCTAGGGCCCGGCGGGGGGGCACAGATACGCAGTATTTT. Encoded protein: CSARARRGGTDTQYF.

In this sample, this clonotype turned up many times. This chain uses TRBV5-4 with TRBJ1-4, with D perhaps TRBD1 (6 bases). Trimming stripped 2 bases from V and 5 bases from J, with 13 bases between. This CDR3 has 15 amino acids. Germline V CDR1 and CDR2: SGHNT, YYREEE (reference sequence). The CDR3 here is CASSLNRAVNEKLFF. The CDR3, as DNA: TGTGCCAGCAGCTTAAACAGGGCAGTCAATGAAAAACTGTTTTTT.

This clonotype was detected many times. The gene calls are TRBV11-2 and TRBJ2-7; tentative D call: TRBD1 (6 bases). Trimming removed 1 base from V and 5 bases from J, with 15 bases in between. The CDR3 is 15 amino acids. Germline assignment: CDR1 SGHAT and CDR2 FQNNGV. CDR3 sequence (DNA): TGTGCCAGCAGCTTAGTGACAGGTATTCCCCACGAGCAGTACTTC. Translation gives CASSLVTGIPHEQYF.

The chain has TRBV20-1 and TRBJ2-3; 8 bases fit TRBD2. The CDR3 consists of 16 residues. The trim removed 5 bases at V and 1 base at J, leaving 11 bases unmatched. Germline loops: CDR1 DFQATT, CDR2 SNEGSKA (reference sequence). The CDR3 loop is CSASPSSGHRTDTQYF. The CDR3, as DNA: TGCAGTGCTTCCCCTTCTAGCGGGCACCGCACAGATACGCAGTATTTT.

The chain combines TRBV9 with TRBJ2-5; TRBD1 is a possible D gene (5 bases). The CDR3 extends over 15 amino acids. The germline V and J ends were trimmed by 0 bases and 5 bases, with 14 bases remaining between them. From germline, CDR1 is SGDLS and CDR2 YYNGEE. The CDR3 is CASSVGGAVRETQYF. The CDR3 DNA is TGTGCCAGCAGCGTAGGGGGCGCGGTGCGGGAGACCCAGTACTTC.

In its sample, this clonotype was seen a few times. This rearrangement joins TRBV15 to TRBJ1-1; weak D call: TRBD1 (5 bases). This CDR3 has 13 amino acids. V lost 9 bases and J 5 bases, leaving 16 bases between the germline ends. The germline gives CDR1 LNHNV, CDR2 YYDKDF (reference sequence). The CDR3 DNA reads TGTGCCACGGGGTTACTAGGGGAAACTGAAGCTTTCTTT. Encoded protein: CATGLLGETEAFF.

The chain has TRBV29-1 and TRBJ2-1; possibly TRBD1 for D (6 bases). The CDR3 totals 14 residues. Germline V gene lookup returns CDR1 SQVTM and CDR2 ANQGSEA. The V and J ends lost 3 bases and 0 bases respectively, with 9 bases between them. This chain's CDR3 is CSVEDRFSYNEQFF. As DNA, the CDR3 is TGCAGCGTTGAGGACAGATTCTCCTACAATGAGCAGTTCTTC.

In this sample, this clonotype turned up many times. The CDR3 spells CASSLRVMAGVSIQYF. CDR3 in DNA: TGTGCCAGCAGCTTGAGGGTCATGGCGGGAGTATCCATTCAGTACTTC. The rearrangement uses TRBV5-6 and TRBJ2-4; 7 nucleotides line up with TRBD2. The CDR3 spans 16 residues. Germline assignment: CDR1 SGHDT and CDR2 YYEEEE. Trimming cost V 1 base and J 9 bases; bases outside gene matches: 13.

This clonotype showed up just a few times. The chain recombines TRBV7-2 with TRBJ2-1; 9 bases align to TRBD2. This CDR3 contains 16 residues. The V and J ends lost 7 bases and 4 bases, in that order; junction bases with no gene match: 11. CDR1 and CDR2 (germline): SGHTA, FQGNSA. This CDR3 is CASKPAAGGTYNEQFF. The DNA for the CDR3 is TGTGCCAGCAAGCCCGCGGCGGGGGGGACTTACAATGAGCAGTTCTTC.

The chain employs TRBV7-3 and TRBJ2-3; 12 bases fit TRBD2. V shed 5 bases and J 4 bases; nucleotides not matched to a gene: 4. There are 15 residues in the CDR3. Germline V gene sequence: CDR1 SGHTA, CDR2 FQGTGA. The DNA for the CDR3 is TGTGCCAGCAGCACTAGCGGGGGGATCTCAGATACGCAGTATTTT. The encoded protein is CASSTSGGISDTQYF.

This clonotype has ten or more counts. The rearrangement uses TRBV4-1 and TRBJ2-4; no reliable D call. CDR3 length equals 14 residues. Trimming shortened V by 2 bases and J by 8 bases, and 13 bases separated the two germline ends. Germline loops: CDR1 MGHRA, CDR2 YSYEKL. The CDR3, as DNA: TGCGCCAGCAGCCAACGCAGTTTCTCGGACATTCAGTACTTC. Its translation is CASSQRSFSDIQYF.

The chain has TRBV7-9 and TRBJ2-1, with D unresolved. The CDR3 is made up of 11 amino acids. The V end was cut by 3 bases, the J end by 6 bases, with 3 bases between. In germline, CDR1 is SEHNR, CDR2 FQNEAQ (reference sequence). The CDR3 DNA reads TGTGCCAGCAGCTTTGTCAATGAGCAGTTCTTC. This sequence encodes CASSFVNEQFF.

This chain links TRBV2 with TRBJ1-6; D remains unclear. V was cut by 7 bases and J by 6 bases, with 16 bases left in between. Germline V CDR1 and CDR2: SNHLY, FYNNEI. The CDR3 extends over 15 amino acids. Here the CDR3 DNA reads TGTGCCAGCATGAGATATCGGGAAAGTAATTCACCCCTCCACTTT. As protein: CASMRYRESNSPLHF.

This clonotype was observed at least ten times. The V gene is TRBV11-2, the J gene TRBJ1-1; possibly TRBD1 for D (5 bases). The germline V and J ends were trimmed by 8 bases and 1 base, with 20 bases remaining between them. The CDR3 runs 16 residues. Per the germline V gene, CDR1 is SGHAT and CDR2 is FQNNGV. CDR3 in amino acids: CASRSGMAISNTEAFF. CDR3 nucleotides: TGTGCCAGCCGATCAGGGATGGCGATTTCGAACACTGAAGCTTTCTTT.

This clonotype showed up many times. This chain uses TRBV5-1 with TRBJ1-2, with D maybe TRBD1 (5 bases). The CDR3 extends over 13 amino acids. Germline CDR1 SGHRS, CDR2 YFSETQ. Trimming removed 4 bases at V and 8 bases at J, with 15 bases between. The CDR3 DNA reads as TGCGCCAGCAGCCTTACTCCAGGGTACGGCTACACCTTC. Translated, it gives CASSLTPGYGYTF.

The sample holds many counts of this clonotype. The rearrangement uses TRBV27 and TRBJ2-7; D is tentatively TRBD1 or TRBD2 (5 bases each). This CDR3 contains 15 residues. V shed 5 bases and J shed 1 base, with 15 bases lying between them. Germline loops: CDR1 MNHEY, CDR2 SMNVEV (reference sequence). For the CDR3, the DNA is TGTGCCAGCAGTGGCGCCGGGACGGTGTCCTACGAGCAGTACTTC. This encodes CASSGAGTVSYEQYF.